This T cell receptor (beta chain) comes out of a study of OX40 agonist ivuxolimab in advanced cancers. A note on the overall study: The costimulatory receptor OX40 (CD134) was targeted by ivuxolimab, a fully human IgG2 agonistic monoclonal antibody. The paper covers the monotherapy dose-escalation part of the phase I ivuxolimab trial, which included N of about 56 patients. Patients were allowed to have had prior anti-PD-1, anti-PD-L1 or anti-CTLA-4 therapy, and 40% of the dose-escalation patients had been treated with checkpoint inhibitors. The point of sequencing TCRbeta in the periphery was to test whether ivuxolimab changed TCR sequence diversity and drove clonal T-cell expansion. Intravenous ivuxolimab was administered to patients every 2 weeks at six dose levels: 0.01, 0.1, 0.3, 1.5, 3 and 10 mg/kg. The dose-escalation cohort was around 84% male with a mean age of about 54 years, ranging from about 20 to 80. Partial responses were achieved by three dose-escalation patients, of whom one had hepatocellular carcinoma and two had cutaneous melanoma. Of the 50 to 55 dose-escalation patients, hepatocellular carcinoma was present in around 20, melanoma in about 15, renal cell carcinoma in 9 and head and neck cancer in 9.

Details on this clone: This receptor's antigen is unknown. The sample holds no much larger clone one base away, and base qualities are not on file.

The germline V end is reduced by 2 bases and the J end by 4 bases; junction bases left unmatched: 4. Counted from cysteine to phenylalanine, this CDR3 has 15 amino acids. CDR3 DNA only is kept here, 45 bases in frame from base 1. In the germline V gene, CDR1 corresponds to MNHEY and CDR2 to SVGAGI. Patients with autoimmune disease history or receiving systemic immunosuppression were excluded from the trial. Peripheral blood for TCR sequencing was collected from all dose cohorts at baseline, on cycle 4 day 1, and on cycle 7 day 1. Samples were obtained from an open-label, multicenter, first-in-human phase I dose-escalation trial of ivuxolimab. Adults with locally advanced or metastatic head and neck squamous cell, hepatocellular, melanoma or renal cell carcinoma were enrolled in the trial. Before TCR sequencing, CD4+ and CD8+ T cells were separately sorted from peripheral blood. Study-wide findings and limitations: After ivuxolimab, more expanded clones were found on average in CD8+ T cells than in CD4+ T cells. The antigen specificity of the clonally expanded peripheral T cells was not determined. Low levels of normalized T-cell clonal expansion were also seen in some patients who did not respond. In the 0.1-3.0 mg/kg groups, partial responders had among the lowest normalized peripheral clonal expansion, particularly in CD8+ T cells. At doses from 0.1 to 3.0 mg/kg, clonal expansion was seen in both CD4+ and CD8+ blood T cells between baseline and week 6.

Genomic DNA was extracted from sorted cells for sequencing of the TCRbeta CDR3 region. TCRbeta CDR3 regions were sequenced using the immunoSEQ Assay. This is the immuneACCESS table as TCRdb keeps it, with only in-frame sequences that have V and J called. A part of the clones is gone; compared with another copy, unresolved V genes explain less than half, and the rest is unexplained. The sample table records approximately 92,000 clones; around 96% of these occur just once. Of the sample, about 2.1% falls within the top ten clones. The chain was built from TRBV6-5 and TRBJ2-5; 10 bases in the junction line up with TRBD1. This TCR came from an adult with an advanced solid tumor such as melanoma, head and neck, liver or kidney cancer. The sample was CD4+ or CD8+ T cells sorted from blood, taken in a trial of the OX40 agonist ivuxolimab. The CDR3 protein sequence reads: CASSYGTGVIETQYF. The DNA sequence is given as TGTGCCAGCAGTTACGGGACAGGGGTCATAGAGACCCAGTACTTC.